Presented here are 7 T cell receptor beta chains from one specimen sequenced in a study of blood T cell repertoires in COVID-19. TCRdb keeps only in-frame clones here, not all; method: immunoSEQ multiplex PCR. The sample has 300,000 or so clones; approximately 89% are singletons. The source material was peripheral blood. The receptors shown here come from a woman between 50 and 59 years old who had recovered from COVID-19.

The J gene is TRBJ1-2, the V gene TRBV3-1 (or the pseudogene TRBV3-2); TRBD1 agrees at 8 bases. CDR3 length equals 15 residues. Germline CDR1 is LGHDT and CDR2 is YNNKEL (reference sequence). V was clipped by 0 bases and J by 7 bases; unmatched bases: 7. CDR3 in DNA: TGTGCCAGCAGCCAAGATAGCCAGGGGGCGGGTGGCTACACCTTC. Its protein product is CASSQDSQGAGGYTF.

The genes are TRBV19 and TRBJ2-1, with 9 bases matching TRBD2. V dropped 3 bases and J dropped 8; count of bases not matched to a gene: 8. The germline CDR1 and CDR2 sequences are LNHDA and SQIVND (reference sequence). The CDR3 is 15 residues long. CDR3 sequence reads: CASSIVAGAGDEQFF. Here the CDR3 DNA reads TGTGCCAGTAGTATTGTAGCGGGAGCCGGGGATGAGCAGTTCTTC. Filled out from reference TRBV19 and TRBJ2-1, the complete variable domain reads DGGITQSPKYLFRKEGQNVTLSCEQNLNHDAMYWYRQDPGQGLRLIYYSQIVNDFQKGDIAEGYSVSREKKESFPLTVTSAQKNPTAFYLCASSIVAGAGDEQFFGPGTRLTVL.

This rearrangement joins TRBV4-3 to TRBJ1-3; 8 positions agree with TRBD1. V lost 4 bases, J lost 5 bases, and 19 bases stayed unmatched. This CDR3 spans 19 amino acids. Looked up from germline, CDR1 is LGHNA and CDR2 is YSLEER. In DNA, the CDR3 is TGCGCCAGCAGCCTAACAGGGGGAGGGCTATTATCTTCGCGAAACACCATATATTTT. Its translation is CASSLTGGGLLSSRNTIYF.

This chain joins TRBV5-5 and TRBJ2-2; D is perhaps TRBD2 (6 bases). Germline loops: CDR1 SGHKS, CDR2 YYEKEE (reference sequence). Trimming removed 1 base at V and 5 bases at J, with 18 bases between. The CDR3 contains 17 residues. CDR3: CASSLSLGGVETGELFF. CDR3 sequence (DNA): TGTGCCAGCAGCTTGTCTTTAGGAGGGGTAGAAACCGGGGAGCTGTTTTTT. The full variable domain, in which reference TRBV5-5 and TRBJ2-2 provide the parts outside the CDR3, is DAGVTQSPTHLIKTRGQQVTLRCSPISGHKSVSWYQQVLGQGPQFIFQYYEKEERGRGNFPDRFSARQFPNYSSELNVNALLLGDSALYLCASSLSLGGVETGELFFGEGSRLTVL.

The CDR3 sequence is CASSPTRAAQQFF. In DNA form, the CDR3 reads TGTGCCAGCAGCCCGACGCGTGCGGCCCAGCAGTTCTTC. The chain joins TRBV11-3 to TRBJ2-1; D gene ambiguous. V shed 5 bases and J shed 11 bases, with 16 bases lying between them. The CDR3 has 13 amino acids. The germline V gene has CDR1 SGHNT and CDR2 YENEEA.

V usage is TRBV5-6 and J usage is TRBJ2-2, with D possibly being TRBD2 (7 bases). The V gene's germline CDR1 is SGHDT and CDR2 YYEEEE. V lost 2 bases, J lost 5 bases, and 13 bases lay in between. This CDR3 comprises 15 residues. As DNA, the CDR3 is TGTGCCAGCAGCTTTGGCGGGGGCCGTACCGGGGAGCTGTTTTTT. It is translated as CASSFGGGRTGELFF.

The chain carries TRBV9 and TRBJ2-5; 8 bases line up with TRBD2. Germline loops: CDR1 SGDLS, CDR2 YYNGEE. V shed 4 bases, J shed 4 bases, and the junction held 9 bases outside the gene matches. The CDR3 sequence is 15 residues long. The CDR3 sequence: CASSPGGDLRETQYF. The CDR3 DNA sequence: TGTGCCAGCAGCCCCGGGGGGGATCTGAGAGAGACCCAGTACTTC.